This T cell receptor (beta chain) was captured by sequencing in a study of T cells after posttransplantation cyclophosphamide. Whole-study findings and limits: Donor-recipient repertoire similarity was low at 1-2 months, rising over year one.

TCRdb's copy holds only in-frame clones and misses some; the assay was immunoSEQ multiplex PCR. The repertoire has fewer than 20,000 clones, around nine tenths of them found once; the top ten carry approximately 0.54%. The V gene end was trimmed by 6 bases and the J gene end by 2 bases; junction bases not matched to a gene: 6. The CDR3 is 14 residues long. Germline V gives CDR1 MDHEN, CDR2 SYDVKM. For this clone: Antigen unknown.

A marrow graft followed busulfan-fludarabine conditioning, with cyclophosphamide on days +3 and +4. This receptor was obtained from a male patient aged 55 to 69 who received an allogeneic stem cell transplant from a related donor and was CMV-positive. Some T cells here may be from the graft donor. The sample here was CD4+ T cells sorted from blood, taken after allogeneic stem cell transplant with posttransplant cyclophosphamide. The rearrangement uses TRBV28 and TRBJ1-1, with TRBD1 matching over 7 bases. CDR3 bases: TGTGCCAGCAGCCTCGGGACAGTAAACACTGAAGCTTTCTTT. This encodes CASSLGTVNTEAFF.